Listed here are 12 T cell receptor beta chains from one sample, sequenced in a study of blood T cell repertoires in COVID-19. Method: immunoSEQ multiplex PCR; TCRdb's copy keeps in-frame clones and lacks some. The table has 350,000 to 400,000 clones, 89% seen once; the top ten hold 2.5% to 3.5%. The source material was peripheral blood. The receptors stem from a woman aged 30 to 39 with COVID-19, enrolled during active disease.

This clone has more than one count but fewer than ten. This chain connects TRBV12-3 or TRBV12-4 to TRBJ1-2, with D unclear. The CDR3 covers 13 residues. Trimming pared 7 bases from V and 2 bases from J, leaving 11 bases between. CDR3: CASNARQNYGYTF. In DNA form, the CDR3 reads TGTGCCAGCAATGCGAGACAAAACTATGGCTACACCTTC.

The chain employs TRBV6-1 and TRBJ2-2; TRBD1 is a possible D gene (6 bases). The CDR3 is made up of 15 amino acids. The V and J ends lost 3 bases and 0 bases respectively, with 8 bases between them. Germline CDR1 and CDR2: MNHNS and SASEGT. The CDR3 bases are TGTGCCAGCAGTGAGGGACATGCGAACACCGGGGAGCTGTTTTTT. It yields the protein CASSEGHANTGELFF.

This chain connects TRBV7-2 to TRBJ2-1, with 13 bases fitting TRBD2. CDR1 is SGHTA, CDR2 FQGNSA, per germline. Losses at the gene ends were 1 base for V and 8 bases for J; bases not matched to a gene: 8. The CDR3 has 17 residues. The CDR3 sequence is CASSLVRTSGRGHEQFF. In nucleotides, the CDR3 is TGTGCCAGCAGCTTAGTTAGGACTAGCGGGAGAGGCCATGAGCAGTTCTTC.

This clone came up a few times. The V gene is TRBV11-2, the J gene TRBJ2-6; 8 bases align to TRBD1. The junction had 6 bases not matched to a gene; V was cut back by 5 bases and J by 0 bases. The germline V gene has CDR1 SGHAT and CDR2 FQNNGV. The CDR3 extends over 17 amino acids. CDR3 nucleotide sequence: TGTGCCAGCAGCGACACAGGGGGACTCTCTGGGGCCAACGTCCTGACTTTC. Encoded protein: CASSDTGGLSGANVLTF.

The genes are TRBV12-3 or TRBV12-4 and TRBJ1-1, with 8 positions matching TRBD1. The V gene end was trimmed by 5 bases and the J gene end by 5 bases; junction bases not matched to a gene: 1. The CDR3 spans 12 residues. In DNA form, the CDR3 reads TGTGCCAGCAGTACAGGGGGAACTGAAGCTTTCTTT. Amino acid sequence: CASSTGGTEAFF.

Turning to this clone: Its ends do not fully match the called genes, so a read error is possible. The genes are TRBV7-7 and TRBJ2-1, with D perhaps TRBD2 (5 bases). The germline V gene has CDR1 SSHAT and CDR2 FNYEAQ (reference sequence). This CDR3 comprises 15 residues. CDR3 amino acids: CASSFRLSSYNEQFF. DNA of the CDR3: TGTGCTAGCAGCTTCAGACTAAGCTCCTACAATGAGCAGTTCTTC. Full variable domain (outside the CDR3, taken from reference TRBV7-7 and TRBJ2-1): GAGVSQSPRYKVTKRGQDVTLRCDPISSHATLYWYQQALGQGPEFLTYFNYEAQPDKSGLPSDRFSAERPEGSISTLTIQRTEQRDSAMYRCASSFRLSSYNEQFFGPGTRLTVL.

The rearrangement links TRBV11-2 to TRBJ2-2; D unresolved. The CDR3 sequence is 13 residues long. Trimming pared 4 bases from V and 5 bases from J, leaving 8 bases between. The germline gives CDR1 SGHAT, CDR2 FQNNGV. Here the CDR3 reads CASSSLRTGELFF. The DNA of the CDR3 is TGTGCCAGCAGCTCGTTGCGGACCGGGGAGCTGTTTTTT.

The rearrangement uses TRBV7-2 and TRBJ2-1, with 8 bases identical to TRBD2. J was trimmed by 3 bases and V by 4 bases; bases with no gene match: 11. The CDR3 is 17 amino acids. Germline-derived CDR1 and CDR2 are SGHTA and FQGNSA. The DNA of the CDR3 is TGTGCCAGCAGCTCGACCCCCGGGGGGGCCGTCTACAATGAGCAGTTCTTC. Translation gives CASSSTPGGAVYNEQFF.

The gene calls are TRBV15 and TRBJ2-2; D perhaps matches TRBD2 (6 bases). V was pared by 0 bases and J by 5 bases, with 7 bases between. Per germline, CDR1 LNHNV and CDR2 YYDKDF (reference sequence). This CDR3 is 14 amino acids long. The CDR3 bases are TGTGCCACCAGCAGAGACGGAGGGACCGGGGAGCTGTTTTTT. This encodes CATSRDGGTGELFF.

The chain employs TRBV30 and TRBJ2-5, with 9 bases matching TRBD2. Trimming removed 3 bases from V and 1 base from J; junction bases left unmatched: 6. Per germline, CDR1 GTSNPN and CDR2 SVGIG (reference sequence). The CDR3 covers 15 residues. This CDR3 is CAWSSPAGGQETQYF. In DNA form, the CDR3 reads TGTGCCTGGAGCTCCCCAGCGGGAGGCCAAGAGACCCAGTACTTC.

The rearrangement links TRBV5-4 to TRBJ2-1, with 7 bases that match TRBD1. The CDR3 has 11 residues. CDR1 and CDR2 (germline): SGHNT, YYREEE (reference sequence). J lost 15 bases, V lost 4 bases, and 7 bases had no gene match. The CDR3 region is CASSGDSLVFF. CDR3 bases: TGTGCCAGCAGCGGGGACAGCTTGGTGTTCTTC.

The chain couples TRBV11-2 to TRBJ1-5, with D maybe TRBD1 (5 bases). The CDR3 covers 15 residues. CDR1 and CDR2 (germline): SGHAT, FQNNGV. Trimming cost V 1 base and J 0 bases, with 7 bases left between them. The CDR3: CASSLGGDSNQPQHF. The CDR3 nucleotides are TGTGCCAGCAGCTTAGGGGGGGATAGCAATCAGCCCCAGCATTTT.